Detailed here is one T cell receptor beta chain. There are a few counts of this clonotype. The clone's antigen remains unknown. No per-base quality is available; no much larger clone lies one base away. The treatment or condition tag for this specimen amounts to: in vitro stimulation with specific CMV peptide epitopes to enrich CMV-specific T cells. The listed sequencing device is Illumina HiSeq 1500. TCRdb applied fastp at Q25 and MiXCR to the public reads, then kept only in-frame beta chains. CDR3 protein duplicates are merged, each entry listing the most common genes and DNA. The sample table holds some 480,000 distinct CDR3 sequences, of which about 33% were seen once. The top ten constitute about a sixth of the sample. The data stem from a study of T cell repertoires in cytomegalovirus infection (dated by TCRdb to between 2017 and 2020). Looking at the study overall: Peptide stimulations targeted recently identified HLA-C-restricted CMV epitopes, whose presentation resists viral immunomodulation, together with well-studied HLA-B-restricted epitopes. Donor HLA type was relevant to the analysis, as public TCR beta signatures indicated carriage of CMV infection together with the matching HLA type.

What the work shows at the level of the full study, not this receptor alone: The ex vivo response was dominated by HLA-C-restricted CMV-specific TCR beta clonotypes, which also provided the single most frequent clonotype in two of eight donors. Cumulative frequency of public TCR beta family members discriminated carriers of CMV infection plus the relevant HLA type in this cohort and an independent roughly 320-donor cohort.

The CDR1 and CDR2 encoded by the germline V gene are SGHVS and FQNEAQ. V is shortened by 5 bases, J by 3 bases, and the region joining them spans 16 bases. The CDR3 covers 15 residues, taking in both the cysteine and the phenylalanine. Kept here is only the CDR3 DNA, which spans 45 bases and is read in frame from base 1. The receptor was derived from a human donor in good health (CMV status not recorded). Some clones in this sample may be carry-over from other donors' samples. Material: cultured PBMCs, obtained from culture after CMV antigen stimulation. The rearrangement combines TRBV7-8 with TRBJ2-5; the D gene is unclear. CDR3 region: CASSGSGVRKETQYF. The nucleotide sequence reads as follows: TGTGCCAGCAGCGGAAGTGGGGTCAGGAAAGAGACCCAGTACTTC.